Listed below are T cell receptor beta chains from one sample, sequenced in a study of cytomegalovirus exposure and HLA in healthy donors. Sequenced by immunoSEQ multiplex PCR; TCRdb stores in-frame clones only, minus some. The sample records 95,000 to 150,000 clones, around 75% being singletons. Specimen: PBMCs. Receptors originate from a woman aged 45-59 years in good health and CMV-seronegative. Each CDR3 is given with its conserved first and last residue. A D gene is named only where the DNA matches it firmly. Rows give clone size only sometimes, using once, few, many, or a class for an expanded clone.

>NA|12|TRBV6-1|NA|TRBJ2-7
CASSEGRDEQYF
TGTGCCAGCAGTGAAGGACGGGACGAGCAGTACTTC
>NA|12|TRBV2|NA|TRBJ2-7
CSSFDRPYEQYF
TGTTCCAGTTTTGACAGGCCCTACGAGCAGTACTTC
>NA|15|TRBV11-2|TRBD2|TRBJ2-7
CASSLETSGSYEQYF
TGTGCCAGCAGCTTAGAGACTAGCGGGTCCTACGAGCAGTACTTC
>NA|13|TRBV30|NA|TRBJ2-1
CAWGFLRGDEQFF
TGTGCCTGGGGCTTTCTCAGGGGCGATGAGCAGTTCTTC
>NA|11|TRBV2|NA|TRBJ2-7
CASSLEYEQYF
TGTGCCAGCAGTCTAGAGTACGAGCAGTACTTC
>NA|10|TRBV20-1|NA|TRBJ2-1
CSANEREEFF
TGCAGTGCTAACGAGCGCGAGGAGTTCTTC
>NA|15|TRBV9|TRBD2|TRBJ2-3
CASSVALAGEDTQYF
TGTGCCAGCAGCGTAGCTTTAGCGGGAGAAGATACGCAGTATTTT
>NA|14|TRBV28|NA|TRBJ2-7
CASSPAPRYYEQYF
TGTGCCAGCAGTCCCGCACCTAGGTACTACGAGCAGTACTTC
>NA|12|TRBV7-9|NA|TRBJ2-2
CSSSLTTGELFF
TGTTCCAGCAGCTTAACTACCGGGGAGCTGTTTTTT
>NA|17|TRBV5-4|NA|TRBJ2-1
CASSLRIRTLSYNEQFF
TGTGCCAGCAGCCTGCGAATTAGGACTCTCTCCTACAATGAGCAGTTCTTC
>NA|15|TRBV6-5|TRBD2|TRBJ2-1
CASSLKAGGYNEQFF
TGTGCCAGCAGCCTCAAGGCGGGAGGGTACAATGAGCAGTTCTTC
>NA|16|TRBV5-1|TRBD1|TRBJ2-2
CASSSTRTGEAGELFF
TGCGCCAGCAGCTCGACCCGGACAGGGGAGGCCGGGGAGCTGTTTTTT
>once|13|TRBV7-9|NA|TRBJ2-7
CASSVPGSYEQYF
TGTGCCAGCAGTGTCCCAGGGTCCTACGAGCAGTACTTC